This T cell receptor (beta chain) came from a study of T cell responses to AZD1222 COVID-19 vaccine. Study-wide results and limits: CD4 TCRs associated with vaccination spanned spike, dominating at 160-218 and 743-854. Clonal diversity was possibly underestimated, and white British individuals and females predominated among donors. Only after the peak T cell response were repertoires sampled. Increased Spike-specific TCR breadth and depth were observed after two AZD1222 doses.

As regards this clone: Its target is not known.

Method: immunoSEQ multiplex PCR; TCRdb's copy keeps in-frame clones and lacks some. Among around 110,000 clones, around 85% were seen once, and the ten largest hold 3.9%. Germline V CDR1 and CDR2: SGHNT, YYREEE (reference sequence). This CDR3 is built from 15 residues. J was trimmed by 4 bases and V by 3 bases; bases with no gene match: 4. The sample here was peripheral blood, taken on day 0 of MenACWY control vaccination. This receptor was identified in an adult in good health. V gene TRBV5-4 combines with J gene TRBJ2-3; 11 bases fit TRBD2. CDR3 in DNA: TGTGCCAGCAGCTCCCCGGGACTAGCGGCAGATACGCAGTATTTT. It translates to CASSSPGLAADTQYF. Based on the CDR3 plus reference TRBV5-4 and TRBJ2-3, the full variable domain is ETGVTQSPTHLIKTRGQQVTLRCSSQSGHNTVSWYQQALGQGPQFIFQYYREEENGRGNFPPRFSGLQFPNYSSELNVNALELDDSALYLCASSSPGLAADTQYFGPGTRLTVL.